These T cell receptor beta chains were read from a single sample in a study of long-term antiretroviral therapy in people with HIV. Here immunoSEQ multiplex PCR was the method, and the copy in TCRdb shows in-frame clones only, minus some. The table includes approximately 17,000 clones, 88% detected once. Sequencing used unsorted PBMCs, obtained 0.7 years before starting antiretroviral therapy. Source of these receptors: a man aged 45-60 years with HIV. The CDR3 runs from the conserved cysteine through the conserved F or W. The order of the fields is V gene, J gene, clone size, D gene, CDR3 length, CDR3 protein, CDR3 DNA. D genes are given only for firm matches. The size of a clone is reported for some rows only, either as once, few or many, or as a class for expanded clones.

>TRBV5-1|TRBJ2-5|.|TRBD2|16
CASSLDPAGRSETQYF
TGCGCCAGCAGCTTGGACCCAGCGGGAAGGTCAGAGACCCAGTACTTC
>TRBV28|TRBJ1-1|.|.|15
CASRAEGGRVTEAFF
TGTGCCAGCAGGGCGGAGGGGGGGCGCGTCACTGAAGCTTTCTTT
>TRBV5-1|TRBJ2-3|.|.|14
CASSLGRGTDTQYF
TGCGCCAGCAGCCTTGGACGGGGCACAGATACGCAGTATTTT
>TRBV11-2|TRBJ2-7|medium-sized|.|13
CASSLADFSEQYF
TGTGCCAGCAGCTTAGCCGATTTTAGCGAGCAGTACTTC
>TRBV9|TRBJ2-7|.|TRBD1|14
CASSATGGSYEQYF
TGTGCCAGCAGCGCGACAGGGGGCTCCTACGAGCAGTACTTC
>TRBV7-3|TRBJ2-5|.|.|14
CASSLNRLEETQYF
TGTGCCAGCAGCTTAAATCGGCTAGAAGAGACCCAGTACTTC
>TRBV6-5|TRBJ1-1|.|.|13
CASSYRGGTEAFF
TGTGCCAGCAGTTACAGGGGGGGCACTGAAGCTTTCTTT
>TRBV6-1|TRBJ2-1|.|TRBD2|16
CASSEEGLAGHNEQFF
TGTGCCAGCAGTGAAGAGGGTCTAGCGGGACACAATGAGCAGTTCTTC
>TRBV30|TRBJ2-7|.|TRBD2|12
CAWSPRAGGKYF
TGTGCCTGGAGTCCACGAGCGGGGGGCAAGTACTTC
>TRBV18|TRBJ2-1|few|.|12
CASSPGYNEQFF
TGTGCCAGCTCACCAGGGTACAATGAGCAGTTCTTC
>TRBV19|TRBJ1-5|.|TRBD1|14
CASSAGGRNQPQHF
TGTGCCAGTAGTGCAGGGGGGCGCAATCAGCCCCAGCATTTT
>TRBV7-2|TRBJ1-2|.|.|14
CASSSEPDNNGYTF
TGTGCCAGCAGCTCGGAACCGGACAATAACGGCTACACCTTC
>TRBV19|TRBJ1-5|.|TRBD1|19
CASSIDPRWGQGDNQPQHF
TGTGCCAGTAGTATAGATCCGAGATGGGGACAGGGGGACAATCAGCCCCAGCATTTT
>TRBV9|TRBJ2-3|.|.|13
CASSDQLADTQYF
TGTGCCAGCAGCGACCAACTCGCAGATACGCAGTATTTT
>TRBV28|TRBJ1-5|.|.|13
CASSSPRNQPQHF
TGTGCCAGCAGTTCACCACGGAATCAGCCCCAGCATTTT
>TRBV7-2|TRBJ2-7|.|.|12
CASSLFGYEQYF
TGTGCCAGCAGCTTATTTGGGTACGAGCAGTACTTC
>TRBV9|TRBJ2-7|.|TRBD1|15
CASSAGTGMSYEQYF
TGTGCCAGCAGCGCCGGGACAGGGATGTCCTACGAGCAGTACTTC
>TRBV9|TRBJ1-6|.|.|18
CASSVEVGGSSYNSPLHF
TGTGCCAGCAGCGTAGAGGTTGGGGGGAGCTCCTATAATTCACCCCTCCACTTT
>TRBV28|TRBJ2-4|.|TRBD1|13
CASRSGTGEKWDF
TGTGCCAGCAGGTCCGGGACAGGGGAGAAGTGGGACTTC
>TRBV5-1|TRBJ2-5|.|.|15
CASSLAGVPEETQYF
TGCGCCAGCAGCTTGGCGGGGGTTCCTGAAGAGACCCAGTACTTC
>TRBV2|TRBJ2-7|.|TRBD2|15
CASSELGTSGRAMYF
TGTGCCAGCAGTGAATTAGGGACTAGCGGGAGGGCCATGTACTTC
>TRBV2|TRBJ1-5|.|.|17
CASSETPTRYSNQPQHF
TGTGCCAGCAGTGAAACCCCCACCCGATATAGCAATCAGCCCCAGCATTTT
>TRBV11-2|TRBJ1-2|.|TRBD1|14
CASSSDRGNYGYTF
TGTGCCAGCAGCTCTGACAGGGGTAACTATGGCTACACCTTC
>TRBV5-1|TRBJ2-2|once|TRBD1|17
CASSLGLGQGGAGELFF
TGCGCCAGCAGCCTAGGCCTGGGACAGGGTGGCGCCGGGGAGCTGTTTTTT
>TRBV13|TRBJ1-1|.|.|15
CASSLGHPMDTEAFF
TGTGCCAGCAGCTTGGGACACCCCATGGACACTGAAGCTTTCTTT
>TRBV5-4|TRBJ1-3|.|TRBD1|17
CASSFGTGGFSGNTIYF
TGTGCCAGCAGCTTCGGGACAGGGGGCTTCTCTGGAAACACCATATATTTT
>TRBV14|TRBJ2-1|.|TRBD1|17
CASSQVSGTGPYNEQFF
TGTGCCAGCAGCCAAGTAAGTGGGACAGGGCCGTACAATGAGCAGTTCTTC
>TRBV28|TRBJ1-1|.|.|12
CATRLLNTEAFF
TGTGCTACCCGACTGCTGAACACTGAAGCTTTCTTT
>TRBV11-2|TRBJ1-4|.|.|16
CASSLNARTTGEKLFF
TGTGCCAGCAGCTTAAATGCTAGGACAACCGGAGAAAAACTGTTTTTT
>TRBV5-1|TRBJ2-7|.|TRBD2|16
CASSRGLAGVAYEQYF
TGCGCCAGCAGCCGGGGACTAGCGGGAGTCGCCTACGAGCAGTACTTC
>TRBV25-1|TRBJ2-1|.|.|17
CASSEYAGAGAYNEQFF
TGTGCCAGCAGTGAATACGCCGGGGCAGGGGCCTACAATGAGCAGTTCTTC
>TRBV6-1|TRBJ1-3|few|.|16
CASSEAYRVAGNTIYF
TGTGCCAGCAGTGAAGCGTACAGGGTGGCTGGAAACACCATATATTTT
>TRBV5-1|TRBJ2-3|.|.|15
CASSLELTSTDTQYF
TGCGCCAGCAGCTTGGAGTTAACTAGCACAGATACGCAGTATTTT